These T cell receptor beta chains were read from a single sample in a study of T cell responses to AZD1222 COVID-19 vaccine. The table came from immunoSEQ multiplex PCR; TCRdb's copy has only in-frame clones and leaves some out. The data hold more than 95,000 clones, with about nine tenths observed a single time. The sample here was peripheral blood, taken on day 0 of AZD1222 vaccination. These receptors were taken from an adult in good health. Both conserved end residues are trimmed from each CDR3. Size is omitted from some rows. Given values are once, few, many or a class for expanded clones.

clone_size j_call v_call cdr3_aa
- TRBJ2-1 TRBV7-9 AIQGTADDEQF
- TRBJ1-6 TRBV27 ASSPGTLNSPLH
- TRBJ1-3 TRBV30 AWSGRGNTIY
- TRBJ1-4 TRBV28 ASSFFQGGEKLF
- TRBJ1-4 TRBV6-1 ASSERTVNEKLF
- TRBJ1-2 TRBV7-2 ASSRTGEGLYGYT
- TRBJ1-5 TRBV4-1 ASSRGVNTDQPQH
- TRBJ2-2 TRBV3-1/TRBV3-2 ASSQATLRGELF
few TRBJ2-3 TRBV6-4 ASSEFGGGTDTQY
- TRBJ1-2 TRBV3-1/TRBV3-2 ASSPRTGGAGYT
- TRBJ1-1 TRBV2 ASTVGLEAF
- TRBJ2-3 TRBV4-3 ASSQDLGVGTDTQY
- TRBJ2-1 TRBV3-1/TRBV3-2 ASSQGKGARYNEQF
- TRBJ2-1 TRBV4-3 ASSQEWRGVYNEQF
once TRBJ2-1 TRBV6-5 ASRRGRYNEQF
- TRBJ1-1 TRBV4-1 ASSTKGLNTEAF
- TRBJ2-3 TRBV29-1 SSQRLWTNTQY
- TRBJ2-1 TRBV7-8 ASSLWVLSSYNEQF
once TRBJ1-1 TRBV20-1 SASNFGEMNTEAF
- TRBJ1-2 TRBV11-2 ASSTSWGYT
- TRBJ1-2 TRBV5-6 ASSLGDNLYGYT
once TRBJ1-1 TRBV7-9 ASSLVDGNTEAF
- TRBJ1-2 TRBV5-6 ASSFPGRMVSYT
- TRBJ2-7 TRBV7-6 ASSPSPGDYEQY
- TRBJ2-1 TRBV4-3 ASSQDMLGREQF
- TRBJ1-2 TRBV6-5 ASSYAGNGYT
- TRBJ2-1 TRBV29-1 SVVGLARPEQF
- TRBJ2-1 TRBV10-3 AISDSGASAQSDNEQF
- TRBJ2-3 TRBV28 ASSLRSTDTQY
once TRBJ1-6 TRBV6-5 ASSYSWGGVNSPLH
- TRBJ1-2 TRBV7-9 ASSFLNDHYGYT
- TRBJ2-7 TRBV5-1 ASSFSGGRAEQY
- TRBJ2-1 TRBV9 AHRGGDEQF
- TRBJ1-6 TRBV5-1 ASSLAAGGNSPLH
- TRBJ1-2 TRBV29-1 SVEKGSNYGYT
- TRBJ2-3 TRBV30 AWSILSGGGTDTQY
- TRBJ2-7 TRBV6-5 ASSPSTGLSYEQY
- TRBJ1-4 TRBV10-3 AIGELGGTGSEKLF
- TRBJ1-1 TRBV10-3 AISDVHHTEAF
- TRBJ2-2 TRBV10-1 ASSDGGATGELF
- TRBJ2-7 TRBV11-2 ASSLDRAGEQY
- TRBJ1-2 TRBV3-1/TRBV3-2 ASSQDVDSDYGYT
once TRBJ2-5 TRBV9 ASSPYEGSLY
once TRBJ1-2 TRBV6-5 ASSRGGDYGYT